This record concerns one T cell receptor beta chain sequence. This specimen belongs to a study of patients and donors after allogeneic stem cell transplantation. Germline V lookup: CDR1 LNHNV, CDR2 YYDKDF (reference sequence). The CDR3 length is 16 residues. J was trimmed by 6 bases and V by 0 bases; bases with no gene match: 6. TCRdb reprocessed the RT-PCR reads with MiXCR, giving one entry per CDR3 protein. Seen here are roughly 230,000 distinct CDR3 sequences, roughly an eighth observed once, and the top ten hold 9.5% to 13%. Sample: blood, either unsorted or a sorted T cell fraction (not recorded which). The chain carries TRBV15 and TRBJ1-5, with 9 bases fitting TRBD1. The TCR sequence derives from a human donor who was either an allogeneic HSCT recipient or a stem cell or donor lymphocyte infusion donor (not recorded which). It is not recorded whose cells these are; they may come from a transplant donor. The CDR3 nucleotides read TGTGCCACCAGCAGAGATGCGACAGGGGGTCTTCAGCCCCAGCATTTT. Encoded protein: CATSRDATGGLQPQHF.